This record looks at one TCR beta chain sequence and its context. The target of this receptor is not known. The record has no base qualities; no much larger clone is one base away. The CDR3 regions of human TCRbeta chains were subjected to immunosequencing. In the paper's pipeline: Repertoire TCRs were checked for matches against a reference library of SARS-CoV-2-specific TCRs that had been generated using the MIRA antigen-specificity platform. Breadth was defined as the fraction of unique TCRs that were SARS-CoV-2-associated, and depth was defined as the fraction of total T cells that were SARS-CoV-2-associated. Using the MIRA data, each spike-specific TCR was assigned both to the spike region to which the TCR was reactive and to a CD4 or CD8 class. Log10-transformed breadth and depth values were compared by one-way ANOVA with Sidak's multiple comparisons tests. This immuneACCESS table, as held by TCRdb, lists in-frame sequences with V and J called but not all clones. Of the missing ones, under half trace to an unresolved V gene in checked studies; the others have no known cause. The V and J calls and clone size are taken from that table; D and trimming were inferred from the DNA. The table for this sample lists roughly 120,000 clones; about 91% of them were counted only once. Together, the top ten hold approximately 2.5% of the sample.

Taken with the paper, the label for time point translates to: baseline before first vaccination. Vaccinee samples came from UK trials COV001 and COV002, including a single-blind randomized controlled phase 2/3 trial of AZD1222 (ChAdOx1 nCoV-19) in healthy adults. Trial participant PBMC samples were collected at day 0 and day 28 after the second dose for TCRbeta chain sequencing. The germline V gene (reference sequence) provides CDR1 SEHNR and CDR2 FQNEAQ. V was cut back by 3 bases and J by 0 bases, leaving a gap of 9 bases between them. Including the terminal cysteine and phenylalanine, the CDR3 comprises 15 residues. The read is trimmed to its CDR3 DNA, 45 bases read in frame from base 1. The sample belongs to a study of T cell responses to AZD1222 COVID-19 vaccine (dated by TCRdb to the early 2020s). For context, the study as a whole: AZD1222 recipients whose second dose came at about 4 weeks and those whose second dose came at about 12 weeks were combined into one group, since spike-specific TCR depth and breadth did not differ between the two schedules. A total of 230 to 250 trial participants underwent TCR sequencing, of whom about 210 received two doses of AZD1222 and some 26 received two doses of the MenACWY control vaccine. Trial participants were enrolled into age subgroups of 18-55, 56-69 and 70-plus years, which contained about 150, 27 and 61 TCR-sequenced participants, respectively.

What the study reported, not specific to this receptor: A significant rise in spike-specific TCR breadth and depth was observed after two AZD1222 doses relative to day 0 and relative to MenACWY recipients. No day 14 peak-response samples were available, so repertoires were characterized only after the peak T cell response. In the small 56-69-year group, the increase in depth fell short of significance, most likely because of low power. Epitopes outside the regions mutated in the B.1.351 and B.1.1.7 variants were reportedly recognized by nearly half of the unique spike-specific TCRs. Conclusions about previously exposed vaccinees are limited because only a handful of AZD1222 recipients were SARS-CoV-2 seropositive at baseline. Most participants were white British and females outnumbered males, and the authors suggested that clonal diversity may have been underestimated. The whole spike protein was spanned by vaccine-associated CD4 TCRs, and dominant responses were seen in regions 160-218 and 743-854.

The sequence joins TRBV7-9 to TRBJ2-1; the D gene assignment is ambiguous. This TCR derives from an adult in good health. Sequencing was performed on peripheral blood, taken on day 0 of AZD1222 vaccination. The DNA is TGTGCCAGCAGCTTTTCGGATACCTCCTACAATGAGCAGTTCTTC. Its translation reads: CASSFSDTSYNEQFF.